The 28 T cell receptor beta chains below were found in one sample sequenced in a study of blood T cell repertoires in COVID-19. Here immunoSEQ multiplex PCR was the method, and the copy in TCRdb shows in-frame clones only, minus some. The sample carries about 230,000 clones, 83% recorded once. The sample comprised peripheral blood. Source of these receptors: a woman younger than 45 with COVID-19, enrolled during active disease.

The chain employs TRBV7-2 and TRBJ2-7; D is perhaps TRBD2 (6 bases). V gave up 9 bases and J gave up 3 bases, with 21 bases separating them. There are 15 residues in the CDR3. Germline-derived CDR1 and CDR2 are SGHTA and FQGNSA. CDR3 DNA: TGTGCCAGTGTGCAGGAGGGTGGGTTAAACTACGAGCAGTACTTC. This translates into CASVQEGGLNYEQYF.

This clone appeared a single time. The chain's CDR3 is CASRAGTGKETQYF. The CDR3 coding sequence is TGTGCCAGCAGAGCCGGGACAGGGAAAGAGACCCAGTACTTC. The chain uses TRBV2 and TRBJ2-5; 9 nucleotides match TRBD1. V lost 6 bases and J lost 3; bases outside the gene matches: 5. Germline-derived CDR1 and CDR2 are SNHLY and FYNNEI. The CDR3 spans 14 residues.

This chain joins TRBV2 and TRBJ2-3, with 9 positions matching TRBD2. This CDR3 contains 15 residues. Germline V gives CDR1 SNHLY, CDR2 FYNNEI. Trimming removed 5 bases from V and 5 bases from J; junction bases left unmatched: 8. CDR3 in amino acids: CASSRSGGQGDTQYF. CDR3 nucleotide sequence: TGTGCCAGCAGTCGCAGCGGGGGGCAGGGAGATACGCAGTATTTT.

V usage is TRBV10-3 and J usage is TRBJ2-1; D is ambiguous. The ends were cut back, 6 bases at V and 9 bases at J, with 9 bases in the middle. The germline V gene encodes CDR1 ENHRY and CDR2 SYGVKD. This CDR3 is built from 11 residues. Here the CDR3 DNA reads TGTGCCATCAGGGTCCGAGGTGAGCAGTTCTTC. As protein: CAIRVRGEQFF.

The chain carries TRBV3-1 (or the pseudogene TRBV3-2) and TRBJ1-1; D not certain. The CDR3 sequence is 15 residues long. Trimming took off 7 bases at V and 0 bases at J, with 15 bases between the two ends. Germline loops: CDR1 LGHDT, CDR2 YNNKEL (reference sequence). CDR3 coding DNA: TGTGCCAGCACCCGAGGGTGGGCGTTGAACACTGAAGCTTTCTTT. Amino acid sequence: CASTRGWALNTEAFF.

The chain couples TRBV20-1 to TRBJ1-2; D gene ambiguous. CDR1 DFQATT and CDR2 SNEGSKA come from the germline V gene (reference sequence). Trimming removed 2 bases from V and 6 bases from J, with 7 bases in between. CDR3 length equals 11 residues. The CDR3 loop is CSARSGNGYTF. The DNA of the CDR3 is TGCAGTGCTAGATCCGGGAATGGCTACACCTTC.

The J gene is TRBJ2-5, the V gene TRBV24-1; possibly TRBD1 for D (7 bases). V was shortened by 4 bases and J by 4 bases, with 18 bases between the two germline ends. Germline loops: CDR1 KGHDR, CDR2 SFDVKD. The CDR3 totals 16 residues. The CDR3 reads CATSDPTDREAETQYF. CDR3 coding DNA: TGTGCCACCAGTGACCCTACTGACAGGGAGGCAGAGACCCAGTACTTC.

The V call is TRBV5-1, the J call TRBJ1-1; 11 bases fit TRBD1. From germline, CDR1 is SGHRS and CDR2 YFSETQ. CDR3 length: 16 residues. V dropped 4 bases and J dropped 5; count of bases not matched to a gene: 10. CDR3 bases: TGCGCCAGCAGCAACGGACAGGGGGCTGGATGGACTGAAGCTTTCTTT. Translating it yields CASSNGQGAGWTEAFF.

The chain links TRBV30 to TRBJ2-1; 10 bases map to TRBD1. Germline values: CDR1 GTSNPN, CDR2 SVGIG (reference sequence). With V trimmed by 0 bases and J by 6 bases, 11 bases remained unmatched. The CDR3 has 17 amino acids. CDR3 region: CAWSVLIGTGVFNEQFF. DNA of the CDR3: TGTGCCTGGAGTGTACTAATTGGGACAGGGGTGTTCAATGAGCAGTTCTTC. Looking up the rest from reference TRBV30 and TRBJ2-1 gives the full variable domain: SQTIHQWPATLVQPVGSPLSLECTVEGTSNPNLYWYRQAAGRGLQLLFYSVGIGQISSEVPQNLSASRPQDRQFILSSKKLLLSDSGFYLCAWSVLIGTGVFNEQFFGPGTRLTVL.

This clone came up a few times. The rearrangement links TRBV18 to TRBJ2-5; 10 bases are shared with TRBD2. CDR3 size: 18 residues. The germline gives CDR1 KGHSH, CDR2 LQKENI. The V and J ends lost 3 bases and 0 bases, in that order; junction bases with no gene match: 10. CDR3 sequence reads: CASSPGLADLEYQETQYF. The CDR3 DNA is TGTGCCAGCTCACCTGGACTAGCGGACCTTGAGTACCAAGAGACCCAGTACTTC.

This clone appeared a single time. The chain links TRBV11-2 to TRBJ1-2, with D uncertain. V lost 4 bases, J lost 4 bases, and 16 bases lay in between. The CDR3 is made up of 15 amino acids. Looked up from germline, CDR1 is SGHAT and CDR2 is FQNNGV. The CDR3 nucleotides are TGTGCCAGCAGCTCCCCGAGGGCAGGACTCTATGGCTACACCTTC. Protein product: CASSSPRAGLYGYTF.

V gene TRBV4-2 combines with J gene TRBJ1-3; no definite D call. This CDR3 contains 16 residues. The germline V and J ends were trimmed by 2 bases and 0 bases, with 11 bases remaining between them. Per the germline V gene, CDR1 is LGHNA and CDR2 is YNFKEQ. The CDR3 protein is CASSQPGLISGNTIYF. The CDR3 DNA is TGTGCCAGCAGCCAACCTGGACTGATCTCTGGAAACACCATATATTTT.

The J gene is TRBJ2-7, the V gene TRBV7-2; 8 nucleotides align to TRBD1. The CDR3 runs 14 residues. The J segment lost 3 bases and the V segment lost 7 bases, leaving 8 bases of the junction unmatched. The germline gives CDR1 SGHTA, CDR2 FQGNSA. The CDR3 loop reads CASTLSTGDYEQYF. The CDR3 DNA is TGTGCCAGCACCCTATCGACAGGGGACTACGAGCAGTACTTC. Supplemented by reference TRBV7-2 and TRBJ2-7, the full variable domain reads GAGVSQSPSNKVTEKGKDVELRCDPISGHTALYWYRQSLGQGLEFLIYFQGNSAPDKSGLPSDRFSAERTGGSVSTLTIQRTQQEDSAVYLCASTLSTGDYEQYFGPGTRLTVT.

DNA for the CDR3: TGTGCCAGCAGTTGGGGGAGGGGAACAGATACGCAGTATTTT. Protein sequence: CASSWGRGTDTQYF. The chain is built from TRBV6-5 and TRBJ2-3; 7 nucleotides match TRBD2. The CDR3 consists of 14 residues. Germline trimming cut 4 bases from V and 3 bases from J; bases unmatched to any gene: 4. Per the germline V gene, CDR1 is MNHEY and CDR2 is SVGAGI.

This clone has only one observation. The chain carries TRBV9 and TRBJ1-6; no definite D call. Germline CDR1 is SGDLS and CDR2 is YYNGEE. V gave up 1 base and J gave up 0 bases, with 8 bases separating them. The CDR3 length is 16 residues. The CDR3 nucleotides read TGTGCCAGCAGCGTAACAGATAGCTCCTATAATTCACCCCTCCACTTT. Encoded protein: CASSVTDSSYNSPLHF.

This clone has a single count. The V and J genes are TRBV29-1 and TRBJ2-1, with 8 nucleotides matching TRBD2. The CDR3 contains 13 residues. CDR1 is SQVTM, CDR2 ANQGSEA, per germline. Trimming removed 7 bases from V and 4 bases from J; junction bases left unmatched: 6. In nucleotides, the CDR3 is TGCAGCGCCACCGGACTAGCATACAATGAGCAGTTCTTC. Translated: CSATGLAYNEQFF.

The chain is built from TRBV7-2 and TRBJ1-5, with TRBD1 as a possible D gene (5 bases). The CDR3 is 15 residues long. Germline V lookup: CDR1 SGHTA, CDR2 FQGNSA. The V gene lost 5 bases and the J gene lost 2 bases, with 13 bases spanning the gap. CDR3 bases: TGTGCCAGCAGCGTCAAGGACACAGGCAATCAGCCCCAGCATTTT. It translates to CASSVKDTGNQPQHF.

This clone was observed a single time. V is TRBV7-2 and J is TRBJ2-7; D is ambiguous. The length of the CDR3 is 15 residues. V gave up 5 bases and J gave up 0 bases, with 14 bases separating them. Looked up from germline, CDR1 is SGHTA and CDR2 is FQGNSA. As DNA, the CDR3 is TGTGCCAGCAGCCAGACCCGGGTAACCTCCTACGAGCAGTACTTC. This encodes CASSQTRVTSYEQYF.

The V gene is TRBV10-1, the J gene TRBJ2-7; D unresolved. In germline, CDR1 is WNHNN, CDR2 SYGVQD (reference sequence). The CDR3 is 12 residues long. Between the trimmed V and J ends, which lost 6 bases and 3 bases, there was a span of 9 bases. The CDR3 DNA reads TGCGCCAGCAGAACAAACCACTACGAGCAGTACTTC. Encoded protein: CASRTNHYEQYF.

The gene calls are TRBV4-2 and TRBJ1-1, with unresolved D. Germline V gives CDR1 LGHNA, CDR2 YNFKEQ. The ends were cut back, 0 bases at V and 3 bases at J, with 8 bases in the middle. This CDR3 has 14 residues. The CDR3 spells CASSQELADTEAFF. The CDR3 DNA sequence: TGTGCCAGCAGCCAAGAGTTGGCAGACACTGAAGCTTTCTTT.

The CDR3 spells CATSTGEGDTGELFF. In DNA form, the CDR3 reads TGTGCCACCAGCACCGGAGAAGGAGACACCGGGGAGCTGTTTTTT. V is TRBV15 and J is TRBJ2-2, with D unclear. The V end lost 4 bases, the J end lost 3 bases, and 12 bases lay between the germline ends. The CDR3 runs 15 residues. Germline assignment: CDR1 LNHNV and CDR2 YYDKDF (reference sequence).

The chain recombines TRBV9 with TRBJ2-2; D is undetermined. Deletions cut 0 bases from V and 5 bases from J, with 8 bases between. The CDR3 loop spans 14 amino acids. The V gene's germline CDR1 is SGDLS and CDR2 YYNGEE. CDR3 sequence reads: CASSVGHRTGELFF. The CDR3, as DNA: TGTGCCAGCAGCGTAGGTCATAGAACCGGGGAGCTGTTTTTT.

Notes on this clone: This sample includes further DNA sequences coding for the same CDR3. The rearrangement uses TRBV9 and TRBJ2-5, with D unresolved. The germline V and J ends were trimmed by 0 bases and 5 bases, with 11 bases remaining between them. This CDR3 comprises 14 residues. Germline loops: CDR1 SGDLS, CDR2 YYNGEE. The CDR3 reads CASSVETERETQYF. Written as DNA, the CDR3 is TGTGCCAGCAGCGTAGAGACTGAACGGGAGACCCAGTACTTC.

V is TRBV7-8 and J is TRBJ1-4; no clear D gene. The germline V gene has CDR1 SGHVS and CDR2 FQNEAQ. CDR3 length: 12 amino acids. Trimming took off 5 bases at V and 8 bases at J, with 9 bases between the two ends. CDR3 bases: TGTGCCAGCAGCCCGTCCCGGGAAAAACTGTTTTTT. This translates into CASSPSREKLFF. Full variable domain (missing parts from reference TRBV7-8 and TRBJ1-4): GAGVSQSPRYKVAKRGQDVALRCDPISGHVSLFWYQQALGQGPEFLTYFQNEAQLDKSGLPSDRFFAERPEGSVSTLKIQRTQQEDSAVYLCASSPSREKLFFGSGTQLSVL.

The V gene is TRBV28, the J gene TRBJ1-2; 7 nucleotides align to TRBD1. V trimming: 5 bases; J trimming: 0 bases; junction bases outside the gene matches: 0. The CDR3 loop spans 13 amino acids. Germline-derived CDR1 and CDR2 are MDHEN and SYDVKM. The CDR3, as DNA: TGTGCCAGCAGTGACAGGGCTAACTATGGCTACACCTTC. It is translated as CASSDRANYGYTF.

The J gene is TRBJ1-2, the V gene TRBV12-3 or TRBV12-4; D is unresolved. The CDR3 extends over 12 amino acids. V lost 5 bases, J lost 6 bases, and 10 bases lay in between. The CDR3 loop is CASSEDPHGYTF. The DNA of the CDR3 is TGTGCCAGCAGTGAGGATCCACATGGCTACACCTTC.

The chain couples TRBV11-2 to TRBJ1-6; D may be TRBD1 (5 bases). The CDR3 length is 14 residues. Germline lookup yields CDR1 SGHAT and CDR2 FQNNGV. Trimming took 4 bases from V and 7 from J, leaving 11 bases between them. DNA for the CDR3: TGTGCCAGCAGCTCCCAGGGTTCCAATTCACCCCTCCACTTT. Its translation is CASSSQGSNSPLHF.

This chain connects TRBV20-1 to TRBJ2-7; 8 bases are shared with TRBD1. Germline CDR1 DFQATT, CDR2 SNEGSKA (reference sequence). The CDR3 consists of 14 residues. J gave up 2 bases and V 3 bases, and 6 bases lay outside the gene matches. Here the CDR3 DNA reads TGCAGTGCTAGTTCGGACAGGGTCCCCTACGAGCAGTACTTC. Protein product: CSASSDRVPYEQYF.